Listed here are 26 T cell receptor beta chains from one sample, sequenced in a study of graft-versus-host responses after intestinal transplantation. Assay: immunoSEQ multiplex PCR; the TCRdb copy retains only in-frame clones and omits some. The sample holds around 100,000 clones, over 85% seen once. Antigens for these TCRs are unknown. Specimen: unstimulated CD4+ T cells sorted from spleen or lymph node cells, collected before transplant. Receptors were obtained from a human donor who was the organ donor for an intestinal transplant.

V and J are TRBV4-1 and TRBJ2-7; D call uncertain. Germline V gene data show CDR1 as MGHRA and CDR2 as YSYEKL. The CDR3 loop spans 15 amino acids. Trimming pared 1 base from V and 3 bases from J, leaving 13 bases between. The CDR3 DNA sequence: TGCGCCAGCAGCCAAGTCATTCTCGGGTTCTACGAGCAGTACTTC. It encodes CASSQVILGFYEQYF.

About this clone itself: Other DNA variants within this sample encode the same CDR3. The genes are TRBV28 and TRBJ2-3; 7 bases align to TRBD1. CDR3 length: 14 residues. The junction had 0 bases not matched to a gene; V was cut back by 2 bases and J by 1 base. Germline lookup yields CDR1 MDHEN and CDR2 SYDVKM. The CDR3 region has the DNA TGTGCCAGCAGTTTAACAGGGGGCACAGATACGCAGTATTTT. As protein: CASSLTGGTDTQYF.

Only a few counts were recorded for this clone. This chain joins TRBV10-3 and TRBJ2-7, with D unresolved. V lost 3 bases to trimming and J lost 2 bases, with 5 bases between them. CDR3 length: 12 residues. Germline V gene lookup returns CDR1 ENHRY and CDR2 SYGVKD. The CDR3 DNA follows: TGTGCCATCAGTGAACCACCCTACGAGCAGTACTTC. Translated, it gives CAISEPPYEQYF.

This clone was counted once. This chain joins TRBV4-1 and TRBJ2-7; D may be TRBD2 (6 bases). The CDR3 has 16 amino acids. V lost 0 bases to trimming and J lost 7 bases, with 19 bases between them. The germline V gene has CDR1 MGHRA and CDR2 YSYEKL. CDR3 region: CASSQDNAGSPWEQYF. The CDR3 DNA sequence: TGCGCCAGCAGCCAAGATAACGCGGGATCGCCCTGGGAGCAGTACTTC.

V is TRBV27 and J is TRBJ1-4; possibly TRBD1 for D (5 bases). The V gene lost 4 bases and the J gene lost 7 bases, with 13 bases spanning the gap. Germline-derived CDR1 and CDR2 are MNHEY and SMNVEV (reference sequence). The CDR3 totals 14 residues. The CDR3 sequence: CASSSVPGGEKLFF. As DNA, the CDR3 is TGTGCCAGCAGTTCGGTCCCGGGGGGTGAAAAACTGTTTTTT. The variable domain in full, completed from reference TRBV27 and TRBJ1-4, reads EAQVTQNPRYLITVTGKKLTVTCSQNMNHEYMSWYRQDPGLGLRQIYYSMNVEVTDKGDVPEGYKVSRKEKRNFPLILESPSPNQTSLYFCASSSVPGGEKLFFGSGTQLSVL.

The chain joins TRBV11-3 to TRBJ2-3, with D perhaps matching TRBD2 (5 bases). Germline V gives CDR1 SGHNT, CDR2 YENEEA. The CDR3 covers 14 residues. Trimming removed 3 bases at V and 4 bases at J, with 11 bases between. CDR3 sequence reads: CASSLTRGADTQYF. Written as DNA, the CDR3 is TGTGCCAGCAGCTTGACCCGGGGTGCAGATACGCAGTATTTT. Variable domain in full (rest from reference TRBV11-3 and TRBJ2-3): EAGVVQSPRYKIIEKKQPVAFWCNPISGHNTLYWYLQNLGQGPELLIRYENEEAVDDSQLPKDRFSAERLKGVDSTLKIQPAELGDSAVYLCASSLTRGADTQYFGPGTRLTVL.

The chain uses TRBV27 and TRBJ1-2; 7 positions match TRBD1. CDR3 length: 13 residues. Germline V gene sequence: CDR1 MNHEY, CDR2 SMNVEV (reference sequence). The junction had 5 bases not matched to a gene; V was cut back by 6 bases and J by 4 bases. This CDR3 is CASSRGQPYGYTF. Written as DNA, the CDR3 is TGTGCCAGCAGCCGGGGACAGCCCTATGGCTACACCTTC.

This sequence joins TRBV7-3 and TRBJ2-2; no firm D call. The germline V and J ends were trimmed by 8 bases and 1 base, with 11 bases remaining between them. CDR3 size: 14 residues. The V gene's germline CDR1 is SGHTA and CDR2 FQGTGA. CDR3 sequence: CASGWAVNTGELFF. The CDR3 DNA reads TGTGCCAGCGGCTGGGCGGTGAACACCGGGGAGCTGTTTTTT.

The CDR3 loop is CAWSPGTGNQPQHF. The DNA for the CDR3 is TGTGCCTGGAGTCCCGGGACAGGCAATCAGCCCCAGCATTTT. The genes are TRBV30 and TRBJ1-5; 7 bases line up with TRBD1. The CDR3 extends over 14 amino acids. J gave up 2 bases and V 2 bases, and 3 bases lay outside the gene matches. In germline, CDR1 is GTSNPN, CDR2 SVGIG (reference sequence).

The rearrangement joins TRBV27 to TRBJ2-7, with TRBD1 identical over 10 bases. This CDR3 is 13 amino acids long. With 4 bases clipped from V and 6 bases from J, the junction kept 3 bases outside the gene matches. In germline, CDR1 is MNHEY, CDR2 SMNVEV (reference sequence). The CDR3 DNA reads TGTGCCAGCAGTTATAGGACAGGGGGCGAGCAGTACTTC. Translation: CASSYRTGGEQYF.

V and J are TRBV7-7 and TRBJ2-2; TRBD1 matches at 8 bases. Germline loops: CDR1 SSHAT, CDR2 FNYEAQ (reference sequence). The ends lost 5 bases at V and 6 bases at J; junction bases unmatched: 8. The CDR3 has 15 residues. Here the CDR3 DNA reads TGTGCCAGCAGCAGGGGACAGGCCGCCCCCGGGGAGCTGTTTTTT. Translating gives CASSRGQAAPGELFF.

The chain joins TRBV5-6 to TRBJ2-3; D may correspond to TRBD1 or TRBD2 (5 bases each). This CDR3 is 13 amino acids long. The V and J ends lost 5 bases and 4 bases respectively, with 11 bases between them. CDR1 is SGHDT and CDR2 is YYEEEE in the germline V gene. CDR3 sequence: CASSSPGPDTQYF. CDR3 nucleotide sequence: TGTGCCAGCAGTTCTCCGGGGCCAGATACGCAGTATTTT.

The J gene is TRBJ1-1, the V gene TRBV6-1; 11 bases are a match to TRBD1. This CDR3 has 12 residues. The V gene end was trimmed by 6 bases and the J gene end by 11 bases; junction bases not matched to a gene: 5. Germline assignment: CDR1 MNHNS and CDR2 SASEGT. The CDR3 is CASRGTGGLAFF. The CDR3 DNA reads TGTGCCAGCAGGGGGACAGGGGGGTTGGCTTTCTTT.

The chain couples TRBV6-1 to TRBJ1-1, with 7 bases matching TRBD1. The CDR3 has 15 amino acids. Germline V CDR1 and CDR2: MNHNS, SASEGT. Unmatched junction bases numbered 9, after V lost 6 bases and J lost 2 bases. CDR3 in amino acids: CASRDEGQLNTEAFF. In DNA, the CDR3 is TGTGCCAGCAGGGACGAGGGACAGCTAAACACTGAAGCTTTCTTT.

The chain joins TRBV5-1 to TRBJ2-2; D unclear. The CDR3 spans 12 residues. The V gene's germline CDR1 is SGHRS and CDR2 YFSETQ. Trimming took 1 base from V and 7 from J, leaving 5 bases between them. CDR3 amino acids: CASSLSVGELFF. Written as DNA, the CDR3 is TGCGCCAGCAGCTTGTCGGTCGGGGAGCTGTTTTTT.

This clone was seen only once. V gene TRBV19 combines with J gene TRBJ1-5; D is unclear. Germline assignment: CDR1 LNHDA and CDR2 SQIVND (reference sequence). The CDR3 covers 16 residues. Trimming removed 3 bases from V and 2 bases from J, with 14 bases in between. CDR3 residues: CASSMYREVGNQPQHF. Written as DNA, the CDR3 is TGTGCCAGTAGTATGTATCGGGAAGTGGGCAATCAGCCCCAGCATTTT.

This clone showed up just once. V is TRBV5-1 and J is TRBJ2-3; 11 nucleotides agree with TRBD2. The CDR3 covers 18 residues. The trim removed 0 bases at V and 2 bases at J, leaving 8 bases unmatched. CDR1 and CDR2 (germline): SGHRS, YFSETQ. DNA for the CDR3: TGCGCCAGCAGCTTGGTTTACGGGACTAGCGGCCTCACAGATACGCAGTATTTT. It is translated as CASSLVYGTSGLTDTQYF.

V usage is TRBV28 and J usage is TRBJ1-4; D remains ambiguous. CDR1 is MDHEN and CDR2 is SYDVKM in the germline V gene. CDR3 length equals 14 residues. V was pared by 4 bases and J by 0 bases, with 6 bases between. The CDR3 reads CASSYYATNEKLFF. CDR3 DNA sequence: TGTGCCAGCAGTTATTATGCAACTAATGAAAAACTGTTTTTT.

The chain combines TRBV5-1 with TRBJ2-7; D perhaps matches TRBD2 (6 bases). The CDR3 is 13 residues long. Germline CDR1 is SGHRS and CDR2 is YFSETQ. Between the trimmed V and J ends, which lost 3 bases and 4 bases, there was a span of 11 bases. The CDR3 protein is CASSWAGPYEQYF. The CDR3 DNA reads TGCGCCAGCAGCTGGGCGGGACCATACGAGCAGTACTTC.

The chain is built from TRBV11-2 and TRBJ2-3; TRBD1 matches at 7 bases. The J segment lost 6 bases and the V segment lost 4 bases, leaving 10 bases of the junction unmatched. The CDR3 consists of 15 residues. Germline-derived CDR1 and CDR2 are SGHAT and FQNNGV. CDR3 nucleotides: TGTGCCAGCAGCTCCGGCAGGGGGAATGGGGATACGCAGTATTTT. The encoded protein is CASSSGRGNGDTQYF.

This chain links TRBV11-2 with TRBJ2-2; D may be TRBD1 (5 bases). V lost 8 bases and J lost 5, with 6 bases in between. There are 11 residues in the CDR3. Germline loops: CDR1 SGHAT, CDR2 FQNNGV. The CDR3, as DNA: TGTGCCAGCGGGGCTACCGGGGAGCTGTTTTTT. Amino acid sequence: CASGATGELFF.

The chain recombines TRBV29-1 with TRBJ2-7; 8 nucleotides align to TRBD1. Germline loops: CDR1 SQVTM, CDR2 ANQGSEA. The CDR3 has 13 residues. CDR3 sequence: CSVNQGAVDEQYF. The CDR3 DNA reads as TGCAGTGTTAACCAGGGGGCGGTCGACGAGCAGTACTTC.

The table lists this clone with a count of one. The V and J genes are TRBV11-2 and TRBJ2-5; the D gene is possibly TRBD2 (5 bases). Near its end, the DNA agrees better with TRBJ2-7, so the J call may be wrong. CDR1 is SGHAT and CDR2 is FQNNGV in the germline V gene. The CDR3 has 14 amino acids. In nucleotides, the CDR3 is TGTGCCAGCAGCCCGGAGGCAGTCTCCTACGAGCAGTACTTC. This translates into CASSPEAVSYEQYF.

The J gene is TRBJ2-5, the V gene TRBV5-4; 7 bases align to TRBD2. With 1 base clipped from V and 5 bases from J, the junction kept 11 bases outside the gene matches. Germline values: CDR1 SGHNT, CDR2 YYREEE (reference sequence). This CDR3 contains 16 residues. CDR3 sequence: CASSLPSAGYRETQYF. In nucleotides, the CDR3 is TGTGCCAGCAGCTTGCCGTCAGCGGGATATAGGGAGACCCAGTACTTC.

The chain couples TRBV5-1 to TRBJ2-3, with D hard to call. Germline values: CDR1 SGHRS, CDR2 YFSETQ. CDR3 length: 16 amino acids. Trimming shortened V by 0 bases and J by 2 bases, and 13 bases separated the two germline ends. Here the CDR3 DNA reads TGCGCCAGCAGCTTGGGTTCTAGACCCTCCACAGATACGCAGTATTTT. Encoded protein: CASSLGSRPSTDTQYF.

CDR3 nucleotides: TGTGCCAGCAGCCTAGCGGGAGGGCCGATTGAGCAGTTCTTC. The encoded protein is CASSLAGGPIEQFF. The J gene is TRBJ2-1, the V gene TRBV6-5; 12 bases fit TRBD2. Trimming cost V 6 bases and J 9 bases; bases outside gene matches: 6. Looked up from germline, CDR1 is MNHEY and CDR2 is SVGAGI. The CDR3 sequence is 14 residues long.